Presented here are 25 T cell receptor beta chains from one specimen sequenced in a study of T cells after yellow fever vaccination. TCRdb reprocessed the 5' RACE reads via MiXCR and lists one record per CDR3 protein. The profile covers roughly 110,000 distinct CDR3 sequences, with 6.5% to 9% appearing a single time and about 25% taken by the ten largest. This material consisted of CD8+ T cells sorted from PBMCs, taken 45 days after the yellow fever booster vaccination. The receptors stem from a man aged 30 to 39 who received the YFV17D yellow fever vaccine.

This clonotype has at least ten counts. The chain employs TRBV7-3 and TRBJ2-2, with a weak D call TRBD1 (8 bases). V was shortened by 0 bases and J by 7 bases, with 12 bases between the two germline ends. Looked up from germline, CDR1 is SGHTA and CDR2 is FQGTGA. The CDR3 loop spans 15 amino acids. The chain's CDR3 is CASSLTSGTGGELFF. CDR3 bases: TGTGCCAGCAGCTTAACGAGCGGGACAGGCGGGGAGCTGTTTTTT.

This clonotype was detected many times. The chain links TRBV28 to TRBJ2-4; D gene unclear. Trimming shortened V by 6 bases and J by 6 bases, and 12 bases separated the two germline ends. Per the germline V gene, CDR1 is MDHEN and CDR2 is SYDVKM. The CDR3 has 13 residues. In nucleotides, the CDR3 is TGTGCCAGCAGCCCAGTCGGCGGAAACATTCAGTACTTC. It specifies CASSPVGGNIQYF.

In this sample, this clonotype turned up many times. V usage is TRBV7-3 and J usage is TRBJ2-1, with a tentative D call TRBD1 (6 bases). The V gene's germline CDR1 is SGHTA and CDR2 FQGTGA. CDR3 length equals 13 residues. V lost 2 bases and J lost 8, with 10 bases in between. The CDR3 coding sequence is TGTGCCAGCAGCTTAGATGGGGGCGATGAGCAGTTCTTC. This gives the protein CASSLDGGDEQFF.

This clonotype was seen ten or more times. The CDR3 loop reads CATSSPDLRGNTEAFF. The CDR3 nucleotides read TGTGCCACCAGCAGCCCCGATTTAAGGGGGAACACTGAAGCTTTCTTT. The rearrangement uses TRBV15 and TRBJ1-1; D is possibly TRBD1 (5 bases). The CDR3 contains 16 residues. Germline V gene data show CDR1 as LNHNV and CDR2 as YYDKDF (reference sequence). V dropped 3 bases and J dropped 1 base, with 15 bases sitting between them.

There are many counts of this clonotype. The rearrangement joins TRBV12-3 or TRBV12-4 to TRBJ2-7; 8 nucleotides line up with TRBD2. Trimming cost V 6 bases and J 5 bases; bases outside gene matches: 9. The CDR3 covers 14 residues. CDR3 in amino acids: CASSRTSRPDEQYF. The DNA of the CDR3 is TGTGCCAGCAGCCGGACTAGCCGCCCGGACGAGCAGTACTTC.

This clonotype has a single count. CDR3 residues: CASSSVGTGDVLQYF. The DNA for the CDR3 is TGTGCCAGCAGTTCTGTCGGGACAGGGGATGTCCTGCAGTACTTC. The chain recombines TRBV6-5 with TRBJ2-7; 10 nucleotides line up with TRBD1. V trimming: 4 bases; J trimming: 9 bases; junction bases outside the gene matches: 12. This CDR3 is 15 amino acids long. Per the germline V gene, CDR1 is MNHEY and CDR2 is SVGAGI.

This clonotype appeared a few times. The rearrangement links TRBV30 to TRBJ2-1; TRBD1 is a possible D gene (6 bases). CDR3 length: 13 residues. V was clipped by 3 bases and J by 3 bases, with 9 bases between them. The V gene's germline CDR1 is GTSNPN and CDR2 SVGIG (reference sequence). The CDR3 reads CAWRTGYYNEQFF. In DNA, the CDR3 is TGTGCCTGGAGGACAGGCTACTACAATGAGCAGTTCTTC. The variable domain in full, with the rest retrieved from reference TRBV30 and TRBJ2-1, is SQTIHQWPATLVQPVGSPLSLECTVEGTSNPNLYWYRQAAGRGLQLLFYSVGIGQISSEVPQNLSASRPQDRQFILSSKKLLLSDSGFYLCAWRTGYYNEQFFGPGTRLTVL.

This clonotype occurred many times. This sequence joins TRBV20-1 and TRBJ2-7; TRBD1 matches 9 bases. Per germline, CDR1 DFQATT and CDR2 SNEGSKA (reference sequence). CDR3 length equals 12 residues. The J segment lost 3 bases and the V segment lost 8 bases, leaving 5 bases of the junction unmatched. CDR3 region: CSWRGQGYEQYF. The CDR3 DNA is TGCAGTTGGAGGGGACAGGGCTACGAGCAGTACTTC.

Worth noting for this clonotype: This may stem from a read error, because a much larger clone lies one nucleotide away. The V call is TRBV7-9, the J call TRBJ2-5; tentatively, D is TRBD2 (6 bases). This CDR3 spans 14 amino acids. CDR1 SEHNR and CDR2 FQNEAQ come from the germline V gene (reference sequence). Trimming removed 5 bases from V and 0 bases from J, with 10 bases in between. CDR3 nucleotides: TGTGCCAGCAGCAACCGGGACTACCAAGAGACCCAGTACTTC. Amino acid sequence: CASSNRDYQETQYF.

This clonotype was seen repeatedly, ten times or more. The V and J genes are TRBV12-3 or TRBV12-4 and TRBJ1-1, with 8 bases matching TRBD1. With 3 bases clipped from V and 4 bases from J, the junction kept 10 bases outside the gene matches. This CDR3 has 16 amino acids. CDR3 sequence (DNA): TGTGCCAGCAGTTTTGTGACAGGGGCCGCCGGCACTGAAGCTTTCTTT. The encoded protein is CASSFVTGAAGTEAFF.

This CDR3 reads CASSIGGQVEQFF. The CDR3 DNA is TGTGCCAGTAGTATAGGAGGGCAGGTTGAGCAGTTCTTC. The chain employs TRBV19 and TRBJ2-1; D is possibly TRBD2 (5 bases). Trimming left V 1 base short and J 9 bases short, with 10 bases between. The V gene's germline CDR1 is LNHDA and CDR2 SQIVND (reference sequence). The CDR3 runs 13 residues.

This clonotype appeared many times. This chain links TRBV29-1 with TRBJ2-7; TRBD2 agrees at 7 bases. Germline V lookup: CDR1 SQVTM, CDR2 ANQGSEA. The trim removed 1 base at V and 2 bases at J, leaving 5 bases unmatched. The CDR3 length is 14 residues. The CDR3 nucleotides are TGCAGCGTTGAAGGGCTAGCGGAAACCTACGAGCAGTACTTC. Amino acid sequence: CSVEGLAETYEQYF.

This chain uses TRBV6-2 or TRBV6-3 with TRBJ1-1, with D unclear. Germline CDR1 reads MNHEY; CDR2 reads SVGEGT. Trimming stripped 8 bases from V and 4 bases from J, with 17 bases between. CDR3 length equals 14 residues. The CDR3 DNA sequence: TGTGCCAGCCGCGGATGGGTTGTGAGCACTGAAGCTTTCTTT. Amino acid sequence: CASRGWVVSTEAFF.

This clonotype was detected a few times. The genes are TRBV27 and TRBJ2-6; D call uncertain. The V and J ends lost 3 bases and 0 bases respectively, with 9 bases between them. Germline assignment: CDR1 MNHEY and CDR2 SMNVEV (reference sequence). The CDR3 sequence is 16 residues long. The chain's CDR3 is CASSFSFSSGANVLTF. The CDR3 DNA reads TGTGCCAGCAGTTTTTCATTCTCCTCTGGGGCCAACGTCCTGACTTTC.

This clonotype was counted at least ten times. The V and J genes are TRBV6-2 or TRBV6-3 and TRBJ2-3; no definite D call. The germline V and J ends were trimmed by 4 bases and 3 bases, with 8 bases remaining between them. Germline V gives CDR1 MNHEY, CDR2 SVGEGT. The CDR3 length is 13 residues. The CDR3 loop reads CASSFSETDTQYF. The CDR3 DNA is TGTGCCAGCAGTTTCTCGGAGACAGATACGCAGTATTTT.

The chain combines TRBV7-9 with TRBJ1-1; D gene ambiguous. The V and J ends lost 3 bases and 10 bases respectively, with 15 bases between them. This CDR3 spans 13 amino acids. Germline V CDR1 and CDR2: SEHNR, FQNEAQ (reference sequence). The CDR3 DNA follows: TGTGCCAGCAGCTTTCAGTCCAGGCCCGGAGCTTTCTTT. Its translation: CASSFQSRPGAFF.

This clonotype was observed many times. The V gene is TRBV9, the J gene TRBJ2-2, with 9 bases aligning to TRBD2. The CDR3 extends over 15 amino acids. CDR1 and CDR2 from the germline V gene are SGDLS and YYNGEE. The ends lost 4 bases at V and 2 bases at J; junction bases unmatched: 3. The CDR3 DNA sequence: TGTGCCAGCAGCCCTAGCGGGATAAACACCGGGGAGCTGTTTTTT. Its protein is CASSPSGINTGELFF. The full variable domain, its missing parts supplied by reference TRBV9 and TRBJ2-2, is DSGVTQTPKHLITATGQRVTLRCSPRSGDLSVYWYQQSLDQGLQFLIQYYNGEERAKGNILERFSAQQFPDLHSELNLSSLELGDSALYFCASSPSGINTGELFFGEGSRLTVL.

This chain uses TRBV20-1 with TRBJ2-7, with a tentative D call TRBD1 (7 bases). Trimming stripped 8 bases from V and 1 base from J, with 15 bases between. The CDR3 is 13 residues long. Per germline, CDR1 DFQATT and CDR2 SNEGSKA (reference sequence). As DNA, the CDR3 is TGCAGTCCAAGGGACAGCGGGTCCTACGAGCAGTACTTC. Translating it yields CSPRDSGSYEQYF.

Many counts were recorded for this clonotype. The chain employs TRBV28 and TRBJ2-3; tentatively, D is TRBD2 (6 bases). Trimming took 5 bases from V and 2 from J, leaving 14 bases between them. The CDR3 is made up of 15 amino acids. Germline V lookup: CDR1 MDHEN, CDR2 SYDVKM. The CDR3: CASSPVGTHTDTQYF. CDR3 nucleotide sequence: TGTGCCAGCAGTCCAGTCGGGACTCACACAGATACGCAGTATTTT.

This clonotype was observed a few times. V and J are TRBV29-1 and TRBJ2-2, with TRBD1 identical over 7 bases. The CDR3 is 11 amino acids. The germline V gene has CDR1 SQVTM and CDR2 ANQGSEA. With 6 bases clipped from V and 8 bases from J, the junction kept 3 bases outside the gene matches. Here the CDR3 reads CSVRRGGELFF. CDR3 DNA: TGCAGCGTCCGCAGGGGGGGGGAGCTGTTTTTT.

This clonotype has a count of ten or more. CDR3 DNA sequence: TGTGCCAGCAGCCAAGATGCGGGAGGCGTATACAATGAGCAGTTCTTC. Residues: CASSQDAGGVYNEQFF. The chain couples TRBV3-1 to TRBJ2-1; 8 bases agree with TRBD2. The CDR3 is made up of 16 amino acids. The V gene end was trimmed by 0 bases and the J gene end by 4 bases; junction bases not matched to a gene: 5. CDR1 LGHDT and CDR2 YNNKEL come from the germline V gene (reference sequence).

This clonotype was picked up a small number of times. The rearrangement links TRBV6-4 to TRBJ2-3, with 10 bases matching TRBD2. V dropped 0 bases and J dropped 1; count of bases not matched to a gene: 7. Germline CDR1 is MRHNA and CDR2 is SNTAGT. The CDR3 sequence is 18 residues long. DNA for the CDR3: TGTGCCAGCAGTGACTCCTTCGGACTAGCGGAACGCACAGATACGCAGTATTTT. Its translation: CASSDSFGLAERTDTQYF.

At least ten counts were recorded for this clonotype. The chain combines TRBV10-3 with TRBJ2-6; no reliable D call. The CDR3 is made up of 15 amino acids. Trimming took 3 bases from V and 0 from J, leaving 6 bases between them. Germline CDR1 ENHRY, CDR2 SYGVKD. The CDR3 is CAISEQYSGANVLTF. CDR3 bases: TGTGCCATCAGTGAACAGTACTCTGGGGCCAACGTCCTGACTTTC.

This clonotype was recorded at least ten times. This chain links TRBV29-1 with TRBJ2-7; tentatively, D is TRBD2 (5 bases). The CDR3 covers 13 residues. Germline V gene lookup returns CDR1 SQVTM and CDR2 ANQGSEA. V gave up 5 bases and J gave up 2 bases, with 13 bases separating them. In DNA form, the CDR3 reads TGCAGCGTTTCGTTTGACTACCCCTACGAGCAGTACTTC. Protein product: CSVSFDYPYEQYF.

This chain joins TRBV11-2 and TRBJ2-2, with a weak D call TRBD1 (6 bases). V gave up 3 bases and J gave up 3 bases, with 20 bases separating them. Germline values: CDR1 SGHAT, CDR2 FQNNGV. The CDR3 extends over 18 amino acids. The CDR3 nucleotides read TGTGCCAGCAGCTTCCAAGGGACAACACGAGTGGACACCGGGGAGCTGTTTTTT. Translating gives CASSFQGTTRVDTGELFF.